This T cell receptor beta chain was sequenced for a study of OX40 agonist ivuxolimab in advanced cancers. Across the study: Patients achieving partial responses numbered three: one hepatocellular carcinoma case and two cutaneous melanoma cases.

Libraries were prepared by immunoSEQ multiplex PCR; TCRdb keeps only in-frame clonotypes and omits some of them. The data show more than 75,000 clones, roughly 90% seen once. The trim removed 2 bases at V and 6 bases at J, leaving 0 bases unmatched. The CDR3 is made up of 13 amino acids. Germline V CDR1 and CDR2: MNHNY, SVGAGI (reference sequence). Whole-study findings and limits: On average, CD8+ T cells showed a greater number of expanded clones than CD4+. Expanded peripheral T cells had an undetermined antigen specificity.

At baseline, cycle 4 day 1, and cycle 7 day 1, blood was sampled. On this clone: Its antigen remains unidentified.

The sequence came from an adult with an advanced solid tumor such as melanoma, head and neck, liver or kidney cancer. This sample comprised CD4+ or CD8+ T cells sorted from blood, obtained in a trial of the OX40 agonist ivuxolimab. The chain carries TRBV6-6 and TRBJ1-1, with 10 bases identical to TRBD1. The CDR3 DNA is TGTGCCAGCAGTTACGGGACAGGGGCTGAAGCTTTCTTT. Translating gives CASSYGTGAEAFF.